The 17 T cell receptor beta chains listed next were all sequenced from one sample in a study of cytomegalovirus exposure and HLA in healthy donors. The PCR used 60 Vbeta and 13 Jbeta primers. Only in-frame clones appear in the TCRdb table, and some are missing; sequencing was by immunoSEQ multiplex PCR. This sample carries about 140,000 clones, roughly 80% of them seen once, and the ten largest clones take around 11%. The sequencing sample was made of PBMCs. All receptors derive from a man in his late teens or twenties in good health and CMV-seropositive.

This chain connects TRBV29-1 to TRBJ2-1, with 10 bases fitting TRBD2. This CDR3 region has 14 residues. V trimming: 4 bases; J trimming: 6 bases; junction bases outside the gene matches: 6. The V gene's germline CDR1 is SQVTM and CDR2 ANQGSEA. The CDR3 sequence: CSVVGLAGVNEQFF. In DNA, the CDR3 is TGCAGCGTTGTGGGTCTAGCGGGAGTCAATGAGCAGTTCTTC.

The chain joins TRBV11-3 to TRBJ2-1; 7 bases align to TRBD2. This CDR3 is built from 16 residues. From germline, CDR1 is SGHNT and CDR2 YENEEA. The V gene end was trimmed by 5 bases and the J gene end by 6 bases; junction bases not matched to a gene: 13. The CDR3 here is CASSNPIPGGGNEQFF. In DNA, the CDR3 is TGTGCCAGCAGCAATCCAATCCCGGGCGGGGGCAATGAGCAGTTCTTC.

The chain joins TRBV28 to TRBJ2-5; 7 bases agree with TRBD1. J lost 1 base, V lost 6 bases, and 5 bases had no gene match. This CDR3 spans 14 amino acids. Per germline, CDR1 MDHEN and CDR2 SYDVKM. CDR3 coding DNA: TGTGCCAGCAGCTGGGACAGATCCCAAGAGACCCAGTACTTC. Residues: CASSWDRSQETQYF.

The rearrangement links TRBV29-1 to TRBJ2-3; 10 bases are a match to TRBD2. Trimming took 3 bases from V and 4 from J; bases not matched to a gene: 4. The germline gives CDR1 SQVTM, CDR2 ANQGSEA. The CDR3 length is 14 residues. CDR3 nucleotide sequence: TGCAGCGTTGAGGGACTAGCGCCCCCAGATACGCAGTATTTT. Its protein product is CSVEGLAPPDTQYF.

This sequence joins TRBV19 and TRBJ1-2; possible D gene TRBD1, 5 bases. V was trimmed by 6 bases and J by 3 bases, leaving 8 bases between them. The germline gives CDR1 LNHDA, CDR2 SQIVND (reference sequence). The CDR3 contains 12 residues. The CDR3 sequence: CASRQEYYGYTF. CDR3 nucleotides: TGTGCCAGTAGACAGGAATACTATGGCTACACCTTC.

The J gene is TRBJ2-5, the V gene TRBV4-1; the D gene is possibly TRBD1 (5 bases). The CDR3 runs 14 residues. The V end was cut by 1 base, the J end by 3 bases, with 9 bases between. Germline CDR1 and CDR2: MGHRA and YSYEKL. The CDR3 is CASSQGSGKETQYF. CDR3 DNA: TGCGCCAGCAGCCAAGGATCAGGGAAAGAGACCCAGTACTTC.

The rearrangement joins TRBV2 to TRBJ1-2; maybe TRBD1 (6 bases). The germline gives CDR1 SNHLY, CDR2 FYNNEI. The CDR3 covers 17 residues. Trimming cost V 8 bases and J 0 bases, with 22 bases left between them. CDR3 region: CASSRVTGSVTNYGYTF. The CDR3 DNA reads TGTGCCAGCTCCCGAGTTACAGGGTCAGTAACTAACTATGGCTACACCTTC. Full variable domain (remainder filled in from reference TRBV2 and TRBJ1-2): EPEVTQTPSHQVTQMGQEVILRCVPISNHLYFYWYRQILGQKVEFLVSFYNNEISEKSEIFDDQFSVERPDGSNFTLKIRSTKLEDSAMYFCASSRVTGSVTNYGYTFGSGTRLTVV.

The rearrangement uses TRBV15 and TRBJ1-2; TRBD1 might be the D (5 bases). Germline CDR1 and CDR2: LNHNV and YYDKDF (reference sequence). Deletions cut 1 base from V and 4 bases from J, with 13 bases between. The CDR3 totals 15 residues. The CDR3 reads CATSRAGRVSYGYTF. Written as DNA, the CDR3 is TGTGCCACCAGCAGAGCGGGCAGGGTATCCTATGGCTACACCTTC.

The rearrangement joins TRBV28 to TRBJ1-2; possibly TRBD1 for D (6 bases). The CDR3 has 14 residues. V shed 4 bases and J shed 6 bases, with 15 bases lying between them. The germline V gene encodes CDR1 MDHEN and CDR2 SYDVKM. The CDR3 nucleotides are TGTGCCAGCAGTTCCCTGGGGGGGCGCAATGGCTACACCTTC. Translated: CASSSLGGRNGYTF.

Comment on this clone: The germline gene is not matched at one end of the junction; a read error may be the cause. The chain combines TRBV5-1 with TRBJ1-2, with 8 bases fitting TRBD1. The germline CDR1 and CDR2 sequences are SGHRS and YFSETQ. The CDR3 spans 15 residues. The CDR3 spells CASSLWVGTGYGYTF. For the CDR3, the DNA is TGTGCCAGCAGCTTGTGGGTCGGGACAGGCTATGGCTACACCTTC.

V usage is TRBV28 and J usage is TRBJ2-1; the D gene is possibly TRBD1 (6 bases). Germline loops: CDR1 MDHEN, CDR2 SYDVKM. The CDR3 totals 12 residues. The ends were cut back, 2 bases at V and 7 bases at J, with 6 bases in the middle. The CDR3 protein is CASSLRGNEQFF. The CDR3 region has the DNA TGTGCCAGCAGTTTAAGGGGGAATGAGCAGTTCTTC.

The chain links TRBV7-9 to TRBJ2-7; TRBD2 agrees at 9 bases. V shed 5 bases, J shed 6 bases, and the junction held 11 bases outside the gene matches. The germline V gene encodes CDR1 SEHNR and CDR2 FQNEAQ (reference sequence). The CDR3 is 15 residues long. The CDR3 coding sequence is TGTGCCAGCAGCAGTGGGGGCGGGAGGGCACTCGAGCAGTACTTC. This codes for CASSSGGGRALEQYF.

This CDR3 is CASSSSSFDEQYF. DNA for the CDR3: TGCGCCAGCAGCTCCTCCTCTTTTGACGAGCAGTACTTC. The rearrangement joins TRBV5-1 to TRBJ2-7; D gene ambiguous. The CDR3 loop spans 13 amino acids. The germline V gene has CDR1 SGHRS and CDR2 YFSETQ. V was cut by 3 bases and J by 5 bases, with 12 bases left in between.

This rearrangement joins TRBV6-5 to TRBJ2-5, with 8 bases identical to TRBD1. Trimming cost V 6 bases and J 5 bases; bases outside gene matches: 11. Germline V gene data show CDR1 as MNHEY and CDR2 as SVGAGI. This CDR3 is built from 15 residues. This CDR3 is CASSQTGTGWETQYF. CDR3 coding DNA: TGTGCCAGCAGCCAGACCGGGACAGGATGGGAGACCCAGTACTTC.

This clone was counted a few times. The CDR3 sequence: CASGTSAASSYNEQFF. CDR3 in DNA: TGTGCTAGTGGGACCTCAGCGGCAAGCTCCTACAATGAGCAGTTCTTC. This chain links TRBV12-5 with TRBJ2-1, with a possible D match to TRBD2 (5 bases). Trimming took 6 bases from V and 0 from J, leaving 15 bases between them. This CDR3 has 16 amino acids. From germline, CDR1 is LGHNT and CDR2 FRNRAP.

J is TRBJ2-4 and V is TRBV5-6; D gene unclear. V dropped 2 bases and J dropped 0 bases, with 9 bases sitting between them. Germline assignment: CDR1 SGHDT and CDR2 YYEEEE. The CDR3 loop spans 15 amino acids. This chain's CDR3 is CASSLYGRAKNIQYF. Here the CDR3 DNA reads TGTGCCAGCAGCTTATATGGGCGAGCCAAAAACATTCAGTACTTC.

The chain recombines TRBV29-1 with TRBJ2-7; TRBD1 matches at 8 bases. Unmatched junction bases numbered 11, after V lost 7 bases and J lost 6 bases. This CDR3 region has 13 residues. CDR1 SQVTM and CDR2 ANQGSEA come from the germline V gene. The CDR3 loop reads CSAQSQGAGEQYF. The CDR3 DNA is TGCAGCGCCCAATCCCAGGGGGCCGGCGAGCAGTACTTC.